Listed below are T cell receptor beta chains from one sample, sequenced in a study of T cells in Graves' hyperthyroidism and ophthalmopathy. Via MiXCR, TCRdb re-called the multiplex PCR reads, giving one row per CDR3 protein. The sample has 650,000 to 800,000 distinct CDR3 sequences; 45% are singletons. The sequenced sample was peripheral blood or thyroid tissue (not recorded which). The source of these receptors is an adult man with Graves' disease, either hyperthyroidism or ophthalmopathy (not recorded which). Each CDR3 is given with its conserved first and last residue. The D gene is left open where the match is weak. Expanded clones are given a class, and other clones once, few, many or no size at all.

TRBJ2-7	TRBV29-1	.	.	CSLVRYREQYF	TGCAGCTTAGTAAGGTACAGAGAGCAGTACTTC
TRBJ1-2	TRBV19	.	.	CASGDRKTNYGYTF	TGTGCCAGTGGAGACAGGAAGACAAACTATGGCTACACCTTC
TRBJ1-3	TRBV2	.	TRBD1	CASSYGRGYSFGNTIYF	TGTGCCAGCAGTTACGGCAGGGGGTATTCGTTTGGAAACACCATATATTTT
TRBJ2-7	TRBV29-1	.	TRBD1	CSVVGTGGIEQYF	TGCAGCGTTGTTGGGACAGGGGGCATAGAGCAGTACTTC
TRBJ1-1	TRBV19	few	.	CASSISGLENTEAFF	TGTGCCAGTAGTATTTCGGGACTAGAGAACACTGAAGCTTTCTTT
TRBJ1-2	TRBV29-1	.	.	CSVEARSGGYTF	TGCAGCGTTGAGGCGAGAAGCGGTGGCTACACCTTC
TRBJ2-7	TRBV29-1	many	.	CSVEGGGPSYEQYF	TGCAGCGTTGAGGGGGGCGGCCCCTCCTACGAGCAGTACTTC
TRBJ2-5	TRBV6-5	many	.	CASSYAGTTQYF	TGTGCCAGCAGTTACGCAGGGACGACCCAGTACTTC
TRBJ1-5	TRBV12-3/TRBV12-4	few	TRBD1	CASSNRGHGSQPQHF	TGTGCCAGCAGTAACAGGGGGCACGGGAGTCAGCCCCAGCATTTT
TRBJ2-7	TRBV20-1	.	.	CSARDADWKAYEQYF	TGCAGTGCTAGAGACGCGGACTGGAAAGCGTACGAGCAGTACTTC
TRBJ2-7	TRBV7-2	.	.	CASSLAIGTPPYEQYF	TGTGCCAGCAGCTTGGCCATCGGGACTCCTCCCTACGAGCAGTACTTC
TRBJ1-6	TRBV6-5	.	.	CAISYGANSPLHF	TGTGCCATCAGTTACGGCGCGAATTCACCCCTCCACTTT
TRBJ2-7	TRBV6-1	few	TRBD1	CASSEEDRGYEQYF	TGTGCCAGCAGTGAAGAGGACAGGGGGTACGAGCAGTACTTC
TRBJ2-7	TRBV29-1	.	TRBD1	CSGRTGPYEQYF	TGCAGCGGACGGACAGGGCCCTACGAGCAGTACTTC
TRBJ2-2	TRBV24-1	.	TRBD2	CATSDSGLAGVSDTGELFF	TGTGCCACCAGTGATTCAGGACTAGCGGGAGTTAGCGACACCGGGGAGCTGTTTTTT
TRBJ1-1	TRBV2	.	.	CASVLGGTEAFF	TGTGCCAGCGTACTAGGGGGCACTGAAGCTTTCTTT
TRBJ1-2	TRBV20-1	.	TRBD1	CSAQLQGAENGYTF	TGCAGTGCCCAACTACAGGGGGCGGAAAATGGCTACACCTTC
TRBJ2-5	TRBV10-3	.	TRBD1	CAISAASPGTGGFGTQYF	TGTGCCATCAGTGCGGCTAGCCCGGGGACAGGGGGCTTTGGGACCCAGTACTTC
TRBJ1-1	TRBV29-1	many	.	CSVVRPLNTEAFF	TGCAGCGTTGTTCGCCCCTTGAACACTGAAGCTTTCTTT
TRBJ1-1	TRBV6-5	few	.	CASSYWQGTEAFF	TGTGCCAGCAGTTATTGGCAGGGCACTGAAGCTTTCTTT
TRBJ1-4	TRBV5-4	.	.	CASTSGATNEKLFF	TGTGCCAGCACCTCAGGGGCAACTAATGAAAAACTGTTTTTT
TRBJ2-5	TRBV7-9	few	.	CASSEGVEETQYF	TGTGCCAGCAGCGAGGGGGTTGAAGAGACCCAGTACTTC
TRBJ1-1	TRBV7-9	.	TRBD1	CASSLGDRGRATEAFF	TGTGCCAGCAGCTTGGGGGACAGGGGGCGCGCGACTGAAGCTTTCTTT
TRBJ1-5	TRBV7-9	.	TRBD1	CASSSDRTGLNQPQHF	TGTGCCAGCAGCAGCGACCGGACAGGGCTAAATCAGCCCCAGCATTTT
TRBJ2-7	TRBV20-1	.	TRBD1	CSASRTGVYEQYF	TGCAGTGCAAGCCGTACAGGGGTTTACGAGCAGTACTTC
TRBJ1-6	TRBV7-3	.	.	CAGSLRGSPLHF	TGTGCCGGCAGCTTAAGGGGTTCACCCCTCCACTTT
TRBJ2-5	TRBV2	.	.	CASSATGPETQYF	TGTGCCAGCAGTGCTACCGGGCCAGAGACCCAGTACTTC
TRBJ2-7	TRBV29-1	many	TRBD2	CSVTGTGTRGYEQYF	TGCAGCGTCACCGGGACCGGGACTAGGGGCTACGAGCAGTACTTC
TRBJ2-7	TRBV2	.	.	CASRGPYEQYF	TGTGCCAGCAGGGGTCCCTACGAGCAGTACTTC
TRBJ1-1	TRBV5-1	.	TRBD1	CASGTGATEAFF	TGCGCCAGCGGCACAGGGGCCACTGAAGCTTTCTTT
TRBJ1-5	TRBV19	once	.	CASSIGEKGPQHF	TGTGCCAGTAGTATAGGGGAGAAGGGGCCCCAGCATTTT
TRBJ2-7	TRBV24-1	.	TRBD1	CATSQGADEQYF	TGTGCCACCAGTCAGGGGGCGGACGAGCAGTACTTC
TRBJ1-2	TRBV29-1	.	TRBD1	CSNRGQGADYGYTF	TGCAGCAACCGGGGACAGGGGGCAGACTATGGCTACACCTTC
TRBJ2-3	TRBV24-1	few	.	CATSDPRQADTQYF	TGTGCCACCAGTGACCCTAGACAGGCAGATACGCAGTATTTT
TRBJ1-4	TRBV9	.	.	CANSVYGNEKLFF	TGTGCCAACAGCGTATATGGGAATGAAAAACTGTTTTTT
TRBJ1-5	TRBV5-1	.	.	CASSLEYLSNQPQHF	TGCGCCAGCAGCTTGGAGTACCTGAGCAATCAGCCCCAGCATTTT
TRBJ1-5	TRBV6-5	.	.	CASSYPGLNNQPQHF	TGTGCCAGCAGTTACCCTGGACTGAACAATCAGCCCCAGCATTTT
TRBJ1-5	TRBV5-1	many	.	CASSSFPGMNQPQHF	TGCGCCAGCAGCTCGTTTCCCGGAATGAATCAGCCCCAGCATTTT
TRBJ1-4	TRBV5-1	few	TRBD1	CASSLAIGDSEKLFF	TGCGCCAGCAGCCTAGCCATCGGGGACAGTGAAAAACTGTTTTTT
TRBJ1-5	TRBV7-9	.	.	CASSRNRDSNQPQHF	TGTGCCAGCAGCCGAAACAGGGATAGCAATCAGCCCCAGCATTTT
TRBJ1-1	TRBV20-1	.	TRBD1	CSASSYQGDVTEAFF	TGCAGTGCCTCGTCCTACCAGGGGGATGTCACTGAAGCTTTCTTT
TRBJ1-5	TRBV12-3/TRBV12-4	.	TRBD1	CASSGTGGQQPQHF	TGTGCCAGCAGTGGGACAGGGGGACAACAGCCCCAGCATTTT
TRBJ2-5	TRBV7-9	.	TRBD1	CASASGQGLPKLQETQYF	TGTGCCAGCGCCTCGGGACAGGGATTGCCCAAACTCCAAGAGACCCAGTACTTC
TRBJ1-1	TRBV29-1	many	.	CSVEDRSEAFF	TGCAGCGTTGAAGATCGATCAGAAGCTTTCTTT
TRBJ2-2	TRBV19	.	.	CASTDFGTVNTGELFF	TGTGCCAGTACTGATTTCGGGACGGTGAACACCGGGGAGCTGTTTTTT
TRBJ2-7	TRBV7-9	.	.	CASSPTATYEQYF	TGTGCCAGCAGCCCGACTGCCACCTACGAGCAGTACTTC
TRBJ1-1	TRBV2	.	.	CASMRDTNTEAFF	TGTGCCAGCATGCGGGACACTAACACTGAAGCTTTCTTT
TRBJ2-1	TRBV7-9	.	TRBD1	CASSIGTGGNEQFF	TGTGCCAGCAGCATCGGGACAGGGGGGAATGAGCAGTTCTTC
TRBJ2-5	TRBV2	many	.	CASRRDLGETQYF	TGTGCCAGCAGGAGGGACCTCGGAGAGACCCAGTACTTC
TRBJ2-2	TRBV7-9	.	.	CASSPALGGTGELFF	TGTGCCAGCAGCCCGGCCCTCGGCGGCACCGGGGAGCTGTTTTTT
TRBJ1-4	TRBV25-1	.	.	CASSDWGAEKLFF	TGTGCCAGCAGTGATTGGGGGGCTGAAAAACTGTTTTTT
TRBJ1-4	TRBV20-1	few	.	CSASAGGQTNEKLFF	TGCAGTGCTAGTGCCGGGGGACAAACTAATGAAAAACTGTTTTTT
TRBJ1-2	TRBV14	.	.	CASSQPGYTNGYTF	TGTGCCAGCAGCCAACCAGGGTATACCAATGGCTACACCTTC